Below, one T cell receptor (beta chain) is given with its context. Antigen: not known. This specimen comes from a study of neoadjuvant nivolumab and ipilimumab in lung cancer. Across the study: Patients got nivolumab 3 mg/kg on days 1, 15 and 29; combination added ipilimumab 1 mg/kg day 1. General study results and limits: From pretherapy to surgery, tumor richness and clonality rose with dual therapy. Pretherapy blood TCR richness correlated positively with resected tumor richness.

Repertoires were generated with immunoSEQ multiplex PCR, while TCRdb's copy carries only in-frame clones and drops some. The sample carries more than 20,000 clones, approximately 85% recorded once. V lost 4 bases, J lost 7 bases, and 15 bases stayed unmatched. The germline V gene encodes CDR1 SGHRS and CDR2 YFSETQ. The CDR3 extends over 17 amino acids. V is TRBV5-1 and J is TRBJ2-2; 8 bases line up with TRBD1. This clonotype was obtained from an adult with non-small cell lung cancer. The specimen comprised tumor tissue, sampled after neoadjuvant nivolumab, alone or with ipilimumab, at or shortly before surgery. The CDR3 sequence: CASSKSRTGLVDGELFF. CDR3 DNA: TGCGCCAGCAGCAAGTCCCGGACAGGGTTGGTAGACGGGGAGCTGTTTTTT.